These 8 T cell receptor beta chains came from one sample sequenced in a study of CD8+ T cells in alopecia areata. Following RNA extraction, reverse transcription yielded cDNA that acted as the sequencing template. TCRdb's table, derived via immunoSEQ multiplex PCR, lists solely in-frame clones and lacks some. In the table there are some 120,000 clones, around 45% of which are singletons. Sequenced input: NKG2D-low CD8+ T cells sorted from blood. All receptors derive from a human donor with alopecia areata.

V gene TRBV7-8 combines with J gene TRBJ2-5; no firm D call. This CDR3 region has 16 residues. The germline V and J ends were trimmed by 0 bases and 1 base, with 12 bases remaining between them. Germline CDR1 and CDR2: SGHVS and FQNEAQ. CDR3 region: CASSLALELPQETQYF. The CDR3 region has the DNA TGTGCCAGCAGCTTAGCGTTGGAGCTGCCCCAAGAGACCCAGTACTTC. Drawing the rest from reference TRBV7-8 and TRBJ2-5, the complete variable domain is GAGVSQSPRYKVAKRGQDVALRCDPISGHVSLFWYQQALGQGPEFLTYFQNEAQLDKSGLPSDRFFAERPEGSVSTLKIQRTQQEDSAVYLCASSLALELPQETQYFGPGTRLLVL.

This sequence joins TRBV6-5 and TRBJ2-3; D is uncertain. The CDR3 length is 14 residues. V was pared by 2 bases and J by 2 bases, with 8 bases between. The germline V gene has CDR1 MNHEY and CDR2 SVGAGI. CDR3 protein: CASSYLGATDTQYF. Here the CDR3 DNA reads TGTGCCAGCAGTTACCTTGGTGCCACAGATACGCAGTATTTT.

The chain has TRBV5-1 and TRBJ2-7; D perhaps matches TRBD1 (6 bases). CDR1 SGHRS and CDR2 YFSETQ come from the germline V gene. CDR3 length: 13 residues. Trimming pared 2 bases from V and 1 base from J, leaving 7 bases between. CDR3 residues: CASSFGQSYEQYF. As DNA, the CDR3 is TGCGCCAGCAGCTTTGGACAGTCCTACGAGCAGTACTTC.

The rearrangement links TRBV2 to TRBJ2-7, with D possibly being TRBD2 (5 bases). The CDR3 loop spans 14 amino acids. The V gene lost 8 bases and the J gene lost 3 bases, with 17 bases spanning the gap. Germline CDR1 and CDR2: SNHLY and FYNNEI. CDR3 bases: TGTGCCAGCCGCAATACGGCGGGCGGCTACGAGCAGTACTTC. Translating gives CASRNTAGGYEQYF.

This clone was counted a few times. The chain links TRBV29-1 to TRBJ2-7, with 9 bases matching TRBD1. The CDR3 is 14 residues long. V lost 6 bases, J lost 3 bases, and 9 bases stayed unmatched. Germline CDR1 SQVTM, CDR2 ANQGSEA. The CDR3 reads CSVVKPDRGYEQYF. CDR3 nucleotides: TGCAGCGTGGTGAAACCGGACAGGGGCTACGAGCAGTACTTC.

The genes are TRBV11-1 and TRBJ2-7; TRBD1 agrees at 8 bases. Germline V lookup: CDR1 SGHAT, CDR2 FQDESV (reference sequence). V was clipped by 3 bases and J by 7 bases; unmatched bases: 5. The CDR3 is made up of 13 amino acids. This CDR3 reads CASSLGQALEQYF. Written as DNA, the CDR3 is TGTGCCAGCAGCTTGGGACAGGCGTTGGAGCAGTACTTC.

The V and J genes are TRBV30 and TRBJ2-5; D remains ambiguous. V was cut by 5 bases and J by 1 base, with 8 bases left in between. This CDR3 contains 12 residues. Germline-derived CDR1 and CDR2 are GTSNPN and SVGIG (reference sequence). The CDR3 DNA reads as TGTGCCTGGGACACCCTCCAAGAGACCCAGTACTTC. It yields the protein CAWDTLQETQYF.

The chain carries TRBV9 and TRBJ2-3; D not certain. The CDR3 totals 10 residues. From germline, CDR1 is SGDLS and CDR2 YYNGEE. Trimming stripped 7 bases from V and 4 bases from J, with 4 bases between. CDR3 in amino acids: CASGSDTQYF. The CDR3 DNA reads TGTGCCAGCGGGTCAGATACGCAGTATTTT.